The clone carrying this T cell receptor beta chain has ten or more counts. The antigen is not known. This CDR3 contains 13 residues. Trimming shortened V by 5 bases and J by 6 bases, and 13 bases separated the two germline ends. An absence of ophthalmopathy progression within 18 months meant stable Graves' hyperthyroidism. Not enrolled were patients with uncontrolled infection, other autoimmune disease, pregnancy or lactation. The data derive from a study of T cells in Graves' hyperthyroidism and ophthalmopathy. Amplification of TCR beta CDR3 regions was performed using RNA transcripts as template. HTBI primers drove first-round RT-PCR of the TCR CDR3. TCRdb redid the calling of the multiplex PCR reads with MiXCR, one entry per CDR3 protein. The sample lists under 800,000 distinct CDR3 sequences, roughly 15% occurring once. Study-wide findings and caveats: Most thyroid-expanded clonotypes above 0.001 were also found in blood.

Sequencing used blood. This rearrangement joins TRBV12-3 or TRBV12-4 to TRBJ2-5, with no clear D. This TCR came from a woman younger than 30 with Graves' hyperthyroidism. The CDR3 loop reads CASSASVRQTQYF. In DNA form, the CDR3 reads TGTGCCAGCAGTGCGTCTGTTCGGCAGACCCAGTACTTC.